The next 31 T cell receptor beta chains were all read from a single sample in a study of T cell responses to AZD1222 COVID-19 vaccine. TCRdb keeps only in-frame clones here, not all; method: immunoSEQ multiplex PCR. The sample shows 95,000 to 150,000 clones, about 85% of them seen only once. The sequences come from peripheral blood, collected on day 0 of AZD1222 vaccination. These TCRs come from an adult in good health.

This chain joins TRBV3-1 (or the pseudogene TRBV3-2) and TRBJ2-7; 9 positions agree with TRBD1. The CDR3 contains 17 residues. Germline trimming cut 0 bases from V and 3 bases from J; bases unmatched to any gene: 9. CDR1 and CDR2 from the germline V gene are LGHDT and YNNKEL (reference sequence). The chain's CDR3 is CASSQDFRGTGYYEQYF. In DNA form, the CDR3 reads TGTGCCAGCAGCCAAGATTTTCGAGGGACAGGGTACTACGAGCAGTACTTC.

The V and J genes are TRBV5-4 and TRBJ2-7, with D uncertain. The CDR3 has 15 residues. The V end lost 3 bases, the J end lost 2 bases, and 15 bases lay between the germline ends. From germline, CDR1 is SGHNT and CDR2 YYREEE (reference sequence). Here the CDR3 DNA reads TGTGCCAGCAGCTACCGGACGGGCTTACCCTACGAGCAGTACTTC. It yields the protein CASSYRTGLPYEQYF. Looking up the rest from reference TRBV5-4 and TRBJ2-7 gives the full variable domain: ETGVTQSPTHLIKTRGQQVTLRCSSQSGHNTVSWYQQALGQGPQFIFQYYREEENGRGNFPPRFSGLQFPNYSSELNVNALELDDSALYLCASSYRTGLPYEQYFGPGTRLTVT.

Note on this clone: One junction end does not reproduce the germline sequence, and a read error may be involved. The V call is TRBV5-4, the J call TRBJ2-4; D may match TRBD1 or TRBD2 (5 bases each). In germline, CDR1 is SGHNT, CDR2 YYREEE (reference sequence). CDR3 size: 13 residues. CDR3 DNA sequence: TGTGCCAGCAGCTCCAGGGAGAGCCTAAAGGGGCACTTC. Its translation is CASSSRESLKGHF.

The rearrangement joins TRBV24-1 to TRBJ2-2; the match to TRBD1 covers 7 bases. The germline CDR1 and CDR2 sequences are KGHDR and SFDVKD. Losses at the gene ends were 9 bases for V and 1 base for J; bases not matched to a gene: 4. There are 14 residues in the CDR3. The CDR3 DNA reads TGTGCCACCTCCGGACAGGAGAACACCGGGGAGCTGTTTTTT. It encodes CATSGQENTGELFF.

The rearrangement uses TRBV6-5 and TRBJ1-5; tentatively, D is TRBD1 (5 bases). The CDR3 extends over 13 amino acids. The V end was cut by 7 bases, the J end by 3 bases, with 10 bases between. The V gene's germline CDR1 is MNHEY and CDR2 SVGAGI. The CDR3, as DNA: TGTGCCAGCAAGCGGGACTCCAATCAGCCCCAGCATTTT. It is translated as CASKRDSNQPQHF.

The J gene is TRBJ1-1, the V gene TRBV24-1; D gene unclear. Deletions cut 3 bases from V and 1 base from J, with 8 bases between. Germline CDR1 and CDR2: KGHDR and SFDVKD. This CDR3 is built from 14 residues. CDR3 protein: CATSDPPPNTEAFF. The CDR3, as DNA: TGTGCCACCAGTGATCCCCCCCCGAACACTGAAGCTTTCTTT.

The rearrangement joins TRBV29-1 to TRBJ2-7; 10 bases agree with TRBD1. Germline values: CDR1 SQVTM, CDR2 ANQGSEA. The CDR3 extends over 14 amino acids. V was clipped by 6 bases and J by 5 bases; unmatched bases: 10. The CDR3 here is CSVRRDRGSHEQYF. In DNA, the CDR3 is TGCAGCGTCCGAAGGGACAGGGGCTCTCACGAGCAGTACTTC.

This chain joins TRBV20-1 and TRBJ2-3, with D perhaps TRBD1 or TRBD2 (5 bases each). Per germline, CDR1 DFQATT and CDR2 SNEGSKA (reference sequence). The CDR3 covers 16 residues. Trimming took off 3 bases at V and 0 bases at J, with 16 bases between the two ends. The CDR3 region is CSASRALGVSTDTQYF. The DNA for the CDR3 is TGCAGTGCTAGTAGGGCCCTGGGGGTAAGCACAGATACGCAGTATTTT.

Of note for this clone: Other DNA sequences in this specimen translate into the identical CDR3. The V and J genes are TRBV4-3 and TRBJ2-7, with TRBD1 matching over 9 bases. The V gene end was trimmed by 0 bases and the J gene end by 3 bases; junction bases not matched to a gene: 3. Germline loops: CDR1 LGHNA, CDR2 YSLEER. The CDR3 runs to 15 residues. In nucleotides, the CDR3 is TGCGCCAGCAGCCAAGAGGGGACAGGGAGCTACGAGCAGTACTTC. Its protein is CASSQEGTGSYEQYF.

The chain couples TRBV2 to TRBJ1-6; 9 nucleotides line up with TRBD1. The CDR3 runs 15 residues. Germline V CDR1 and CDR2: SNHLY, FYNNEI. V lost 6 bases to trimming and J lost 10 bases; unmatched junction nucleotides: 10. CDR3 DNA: TGTGCCAGCAGCCCACCGGGACAGGGAGAGTCACCCCTCCACTTT. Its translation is CASSPPGQGESPLHF.

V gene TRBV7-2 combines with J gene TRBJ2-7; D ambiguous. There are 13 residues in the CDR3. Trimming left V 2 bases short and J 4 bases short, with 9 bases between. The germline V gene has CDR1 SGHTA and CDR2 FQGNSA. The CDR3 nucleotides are TGTGCCAGCAGCTTAACGAACACTTACGAGCAGTACTTC. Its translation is CASSLTNTYEQYF. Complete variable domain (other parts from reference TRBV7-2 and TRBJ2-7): GAGVSQSPSNKVTEKGKDVELRCDPISGHTALYWYRQSLGQGLEFLIYFQGNSAPDKSGLPSDRFSAERTGGSVSTLTIQRTQQEDSAVYLCASSLTNTYEQYFGPGTRLTVT.

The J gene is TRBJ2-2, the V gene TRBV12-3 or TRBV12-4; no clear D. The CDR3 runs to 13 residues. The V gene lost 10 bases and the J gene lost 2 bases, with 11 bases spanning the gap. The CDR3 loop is CATLPPNTGELFF. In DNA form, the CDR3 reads TGTGCCACCCTCCCACCTAACACCGGGGAGCTGTTTTTT.

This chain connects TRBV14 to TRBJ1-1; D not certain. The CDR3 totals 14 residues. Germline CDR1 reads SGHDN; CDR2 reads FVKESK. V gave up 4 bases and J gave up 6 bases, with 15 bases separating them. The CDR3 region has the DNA TGTGCCAGCAGCCTGTTCGGGTTTTCTTCTGAAGCTTTCTTT. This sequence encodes CASSLFGFSSEAFF. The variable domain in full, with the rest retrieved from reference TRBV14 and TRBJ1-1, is EAGVTQFPSHSVIEKGQTVTLRCDPISGHDNLYWYRRVMGKEIKFLLHFVKESKQDESGMPNNRFLAERTGGTYSTLKVQPAELEDSGVYFCASSLFGFSSEAFFGQGTRLTVV.

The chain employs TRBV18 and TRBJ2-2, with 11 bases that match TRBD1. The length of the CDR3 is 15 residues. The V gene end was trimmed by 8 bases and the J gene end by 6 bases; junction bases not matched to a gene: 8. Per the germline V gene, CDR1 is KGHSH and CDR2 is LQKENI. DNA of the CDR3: TGTGCCAGCATCGAGCCGGGACAGGGGGCCGGGGAGCTGTTTTTT. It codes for CASIEPGQGAGELFF.

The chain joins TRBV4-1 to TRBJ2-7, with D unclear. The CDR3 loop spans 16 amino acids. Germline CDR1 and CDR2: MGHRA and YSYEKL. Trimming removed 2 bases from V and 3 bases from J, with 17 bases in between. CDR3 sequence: CASSQLGTNDIYEQYF. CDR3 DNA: TGCGCCAGCAGCCAACTGGGAACTAACGATATCTACGAGCAGTACTTC.

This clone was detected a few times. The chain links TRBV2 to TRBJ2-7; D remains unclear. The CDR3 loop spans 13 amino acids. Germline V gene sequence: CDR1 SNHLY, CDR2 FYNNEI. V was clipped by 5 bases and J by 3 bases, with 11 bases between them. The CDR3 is CASSSGKGYEQYF. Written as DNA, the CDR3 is TGTGCCAGCAGTTCTGGGAAGGGCTACGAGCAGTACTTC.

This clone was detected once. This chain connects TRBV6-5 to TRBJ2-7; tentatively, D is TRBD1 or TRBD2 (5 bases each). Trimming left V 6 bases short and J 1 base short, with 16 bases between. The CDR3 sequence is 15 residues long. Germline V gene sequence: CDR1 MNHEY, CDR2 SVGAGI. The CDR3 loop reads CASSPGTRKSYEQYF. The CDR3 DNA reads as TGTGCCAGCAGCCCCGGGACCCGCAAATCCTACGAGCAGTACTTC.

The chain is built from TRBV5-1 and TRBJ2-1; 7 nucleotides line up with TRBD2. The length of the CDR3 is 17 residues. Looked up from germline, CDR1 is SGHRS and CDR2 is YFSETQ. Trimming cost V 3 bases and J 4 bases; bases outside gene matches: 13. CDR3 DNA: TGCGCCAGCAGCTCCGAAGGACTAGTTGGCCGATACAATGAGCAGTTCTTC. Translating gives CASSSEGLVGRYNEQFF.

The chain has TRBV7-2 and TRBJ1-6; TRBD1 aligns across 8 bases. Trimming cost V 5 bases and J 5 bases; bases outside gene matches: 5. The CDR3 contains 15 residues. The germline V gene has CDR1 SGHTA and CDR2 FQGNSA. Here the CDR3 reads CASSQSTGDNSPLHF. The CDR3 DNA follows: TGTGCCAGCAGCCAATCGACAGGGGATAATTCACCCCTCCACTTT.

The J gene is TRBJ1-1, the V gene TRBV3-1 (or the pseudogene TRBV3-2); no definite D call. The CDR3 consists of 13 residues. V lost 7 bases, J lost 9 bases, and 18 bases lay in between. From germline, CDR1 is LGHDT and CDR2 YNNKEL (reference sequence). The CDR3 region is CASKGVQAPKAFF. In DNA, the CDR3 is TGTGCCAGCAAGGGAGTCCAGGCGCCAAAAGCTTTCTTT.

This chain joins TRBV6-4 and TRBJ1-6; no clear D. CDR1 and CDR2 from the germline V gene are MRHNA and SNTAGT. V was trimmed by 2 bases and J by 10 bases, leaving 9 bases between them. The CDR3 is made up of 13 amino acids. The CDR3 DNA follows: TGTGCCAGCAGTGACAGGGAGGAATCACCCCTCCACTTT. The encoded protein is CASSDREESPLHF.

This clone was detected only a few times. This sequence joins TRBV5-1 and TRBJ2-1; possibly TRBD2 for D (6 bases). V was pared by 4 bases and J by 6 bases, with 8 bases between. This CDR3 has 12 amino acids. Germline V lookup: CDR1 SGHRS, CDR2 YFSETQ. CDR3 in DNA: TGCGCCAGCAGCCCGGAGGGCAATGAGCAGTTCTTC. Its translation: CASSPEGNEQFF.

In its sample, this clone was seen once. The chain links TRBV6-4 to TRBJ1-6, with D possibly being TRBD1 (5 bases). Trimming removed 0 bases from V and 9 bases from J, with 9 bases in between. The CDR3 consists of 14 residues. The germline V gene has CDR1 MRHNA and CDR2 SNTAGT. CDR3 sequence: CASSDSPGGSPLHF. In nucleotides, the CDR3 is TGTGCCAGCAGTGACTCGCCGGGGGGTTCACCCCTCCACTTT.

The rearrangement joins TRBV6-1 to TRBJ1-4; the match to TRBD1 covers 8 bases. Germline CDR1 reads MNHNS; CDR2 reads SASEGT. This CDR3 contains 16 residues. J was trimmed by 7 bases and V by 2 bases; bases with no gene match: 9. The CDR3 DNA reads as TGTGCCAGCAGTGAATATGGGGGACAGGCTAGTGAAAAACTGTTTTTT. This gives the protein CASSEYGGQASEKLFF.

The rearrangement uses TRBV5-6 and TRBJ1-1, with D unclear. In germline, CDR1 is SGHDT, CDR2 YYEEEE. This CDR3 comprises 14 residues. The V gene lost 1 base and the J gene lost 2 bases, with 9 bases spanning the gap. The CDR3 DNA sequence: TGTGCCAGCAGCTTGCCACACAGCAACACTGAAGCTTTCTTT. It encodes CASSLPHSNTEAFF.

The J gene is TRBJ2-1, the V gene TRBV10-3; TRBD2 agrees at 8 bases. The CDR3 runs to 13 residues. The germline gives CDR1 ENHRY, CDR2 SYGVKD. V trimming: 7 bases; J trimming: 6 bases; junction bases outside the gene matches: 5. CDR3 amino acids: CAIKSGGLNEQFF. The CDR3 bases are TGTGCCATCAAGTCGGGGGGGCTCAATGAGCAGTTCTTC.

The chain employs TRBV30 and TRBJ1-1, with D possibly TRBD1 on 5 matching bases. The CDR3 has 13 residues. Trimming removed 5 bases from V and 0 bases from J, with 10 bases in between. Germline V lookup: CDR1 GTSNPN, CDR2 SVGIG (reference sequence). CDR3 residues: CAWDPGLNTEAFF. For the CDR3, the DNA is TGTGCCTGGGACCCAGGGCTGAACACTGAAGCTTTCTTT.

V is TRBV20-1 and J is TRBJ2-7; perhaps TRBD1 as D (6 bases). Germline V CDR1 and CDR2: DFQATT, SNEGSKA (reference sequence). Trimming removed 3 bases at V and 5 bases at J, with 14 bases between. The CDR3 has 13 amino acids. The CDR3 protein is CSASQDRGHEQYF. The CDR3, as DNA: TGCAGTGCTAGTCAGGACAGAGGCCACGAGCAGTACTTC.

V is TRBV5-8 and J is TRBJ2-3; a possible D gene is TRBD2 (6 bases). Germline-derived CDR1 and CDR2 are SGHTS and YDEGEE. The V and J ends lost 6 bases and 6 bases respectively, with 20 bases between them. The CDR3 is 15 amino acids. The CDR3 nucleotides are TGTGCCAGCAATCCTTTGGGGACGGCGGGGGATACGCAGTATTTT. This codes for CASNPLGTAGDTQYF. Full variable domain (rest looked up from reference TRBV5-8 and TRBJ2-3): EAGVTQSPTHLIKTRGQQATLRCSPISGHTSVYWYQQALGLGLQFLLWYDEGEERNRGNFPPRFSGRQFPNYSSELNVNALELEDSALYLCASNPLGTAGDTQYFGPGTRLTVL.

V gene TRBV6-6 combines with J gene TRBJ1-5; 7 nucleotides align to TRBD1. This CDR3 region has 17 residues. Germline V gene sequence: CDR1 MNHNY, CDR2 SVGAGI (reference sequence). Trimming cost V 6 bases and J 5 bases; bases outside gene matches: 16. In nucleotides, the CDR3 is TGTGCCAGCAGCCGACCCCGGGGACAGACCGACGATCAGCCCCAGCATTTT. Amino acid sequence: CASSRPRGQTDDQPQHF.

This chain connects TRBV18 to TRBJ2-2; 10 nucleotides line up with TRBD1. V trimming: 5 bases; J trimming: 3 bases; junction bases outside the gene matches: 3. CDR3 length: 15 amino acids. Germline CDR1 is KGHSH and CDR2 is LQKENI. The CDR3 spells CASSRTGGDTGELFF. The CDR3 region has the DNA TGTGCCAGCTCAAGGACAGGGGGAGACACCGGGGAGCTGTTTTTT.